This passage covers 26 T cell receptor beta chains from one sample sequenced in a study of blood T cell repertoires in COVID-19. Clones were sequenced by immunoSEQ multiplex PCR, and TCRdb holds only the in-frame ones, with some missing. Of some 250,000 clones in the sample, roughly nine tenths were seen once. Source material: peripheral blood. All receptors come from a man aged 55-75 years with acute or convalescent COVID-19.

This clone has only one observation. The chain links TRBV19 to TRBJ1-1; D perhaps matches TRBD1 (5 bases). This CDR3 region has 13 residues. Germline CDR1 LNHDA, CDR2 SQIVND (reference sequence). V lost 3 bases, J lost 6 bases, and 11 bases lay in between. Here the CDR3 DNA reads TGTGCCAGTAGTATGAGACAGCAATCTGAAGCTTTCTTT. It encodes CASSMRQQSEAFF.

The V call is TRBV3-1 (or the pseudogene TRBV3-2), the J call TRBJ1-5, with D tentatively TRBD1 (5 bases). From germline, CDR1 is LGHDT and CDR2 YNNKEL (reference sequence). Between the trimmed V and J ends, which lost 1 base and 7 bases, there was a span of 14 bases. CDR3 length equals 15 residues. This chain's CDR3 is CASSQGRRQTQPQHF. CDR3 in DNA: TGTGCCAGCAGCCAAGGCCGTCGACAGACGCAGCCCCAGCATTTT.

The CDR3, as DNA: TGTGCCACCACTTCGGCCGTGAGGGGACAGGGGATTCCTAACTATGGCTACACCTTC. Its translation is CATTSAVRGQGIPNYGYTF. The chain joins TRBV19 to TRBJ1-2; 10 bases line up with TRBD1. This CDR3 spans 19 amino acids. V was pared by 10 bases and J by 0 bases, with 20 bases of the junction left unmatched. Germline CDR1 is LNHDA and CDR2 is SQIVND (reference sequence).

The chain employs TRBV3-1 (or the pseudogene TRBV3-2) and TRBJ1-2; 8 bases match TRBD1. Per germline, CDR1 LGHDT and CDR2 YNNKEL (reference sequence). Losses at the gene ends were 6 bases for V and 7 bases for J; bases not matched to a gene: 10. The CDR3 has 14 residues. CDR3 DNA sequence: TGTGCCAGCAGTCAAAATCAGGGGGCCGGTGGCTACACCTTC. This gives the protein CASSQNQGAGGYTF.

The gene calls are TRBV7-9 and TRBJ2-7; 11 bases fit TRBD1. The CDR3 totals 15 residues. V lost 4 bases and J lost 0; bases outside the gene matches: 2. CDR1 and CDR2 (germline): SEHNR, FQNEAQ (reference sequence). The CDR3 reads CASSWDRGSSYEQYF. The CDR3 region has the DNA TGTGCCAGCAGCTGGGACAGGGGGAGCTCCTACGAGCAGTACTTC.

The chain has TRBV27 and TRBJ2-2; D is unresolved. The CDR3 is 15 amino acids. Germline V gives CDR1 MNHEY, CDR2 SMNVEV (reference sequence). V was pared by 6 bases and J by 1 base, with 12 bases between. Here the CDR3 DNA reads TGTGCCAGCAGGCTTGGCCCCATGAACACCGGGGAGCTGTTTTTT. Protein product: CASRLGPMNTGELFF.

This chain links TRBV7-2 with TRBJ1-2; 8 positions agree with TRBD1. Germline CDR1 and CDR2: SGHTA and FQGNSA. Losses at the gene ends were 5 bases for V and 2 bases for J; bases not matched to a gene: 7. This CDR3 contains 15 residues. CDR3 coding DNA: TGTGCCAGCAGCCCAAGGACAGGGACGAACTATGGCTACACCTTC. Encoded protein: CASSPRTGTNYGYTF.

V is TRBV6-2 or TRBV6-3 and J is TRBJ2-1; the match to TRBD2 covers 7 bases. The germline gives CDR1 MNHEY, CDR2 SVGEGT. V was pared by 7 bases and J by 0 bases, with 6 bases of the junction left unmatched. This CDR3 has 15 amino acids. Written as DNA, the CDR3 is TGTGCCAGCACCCCACCGGGGGGCTCCTACAATGAGCAGTTCTTC. Its translation: CASTPPGGSYNEQFF.

The chain carries TRBV7-2 and TRBJ2-2; D possibly corresponds to TRBD2 (5 bases). Trimming took 5 bases from V and 7 from J, leaving 17 bases between them. The CDR3 consists of 15 residues. CDR1 and CDR2 from the germline V gene are SGHTA and FQGNSA. For the CDR3, the DNA is TGTGCCAGCAGCCCCCTAGTGGGAGTCGTCGGGGAGCTGTTTTTT. As protein: CASSPLVGVVGELFF.

This chain links TRBV4-3 with TRBJ2-1, with 8 bases aligning to TRBD2. Germline values: CDR1 LGHNA, CDR2 YSLEER. The length of the CDR3 is 16 residues. The V and J ends lost 1 base and 4 bases, in that order; junction bases with no gene match: 6. In DNA, the CDR3 is TGCGCCAGCAGCCAAGGGAGCGGGAGTTTTTACAATGAGCAGTTCTTC. It translates to CASSQGSGSFYNEQFF.

This clone has just a few counts. This sequence joins TRBV11-2 and TRBJ2-7; D perhaps matches TRBD2 (6 bases). V gave up 0 bases and J gave up 3 bases, with 12 bases separating them. The CDR3 covers 15 residues. Germline loops: CDR1 SGHAT, CDR2 FQNNGV. The CDR3 here is CASSLERDPYYEQYF. DNA for the CDR3: TGTGCCAGCAGCTTAGAGCGGGACCCATACTACGAGCAGTACTTC. The complete variable domain, with remaining parts taken from reference TRBV11-2 and TRBJ2-7, reads EAGVAQSPRYKIIEKRQSVAFWCNPISGHATLYWYQQILGQGPKLLIQFQNNGVVDDSQLPKDRFSAERLKGVDSTLKIQPAKLEDSAVYLCASSLERDPYYEQYFGPGTRLTVT.

V and J are TRBV5-1 and TRBJ1-1; 11 bases agree with TRBD1. The V gene's germline CDR1 is SGHRS and CDR2 YFSETQ. Trimming removed 3 bases from V and 7 bases from J; junction bases left unmatched: 5. This CDR3 comprises 14 residues. The CDR3 nucleotides are TGCGCCAGCAGCTGGGGACAGGGGGATAATGAAGCTTTCTTT. It encodes CASSWGQGDNEAFF.

J is TRBJ1-5 and V is TRBV4-2, with no clear D. Trimming removed 5 bases from V and 6 bases from J, with 11 bases in between. The CDR3 sequence is 13 residues long. CDR1 LGHNA and CDR2 YNFKEQ come from the germline V gene. The CDR3 region has the DNA TGTGCCAGCAGCTCAAGAGGCGGTCAGCCCCAGCATTTT. Encoded protein: CASSSRGGQPQHF.

Concerning this clone: One end of the junction varies from germline; a read error may be responsible. The chain recombines TRBV7-7 with TRBJ2-3; D perhaps matches TRBD1 (7 bases). Germline CDR1 is SSHAT and CDR2 is FNYEAQ (reference sequence). This CDR3 has 16 amino acids. The CDR3 DNA reads TGTGCTAGCAGCCCACTTGGAGGGGGCGGCACAGATACGCAGTATTTT. Translating gives CASSPLGGGGTDTQYF. The entire variable domain, with the rest obtained from reference TRBV7-7 and TRBJ2-3, is as follows: GAGVSQSPRYKVTKRGQDVTLRCDPISSHATLYWYQQALGQGPEFLTYFNYEAQPDKSGLPSDRFSAERPEGSISTLTIQRTEQRDSAMYRCASSPLGGGGTDTQYFGPGTRLTVL.

The chain recombines TRBV7-9 with TRBJ1-5; 9 positions match TRBD1. This CDR3 is 18 amino acids long. V lost 4 bases to trimming and J lost 0 bases; unmatched junction nucleotides: 10. Germline V gives CDR1 SEHNR, CDR2 FQNEAQ (reference sequence). CDR3 DNA: TGTGCCAGCAGCTGGACAGGGGCCGGGAGAGATAGCAATCAGCCCCAGCATTTT. Translated, it gives CASSWTGAGRDSNQPQHF.

The chain is built from TRBV28 and TRBJ2-1; TRBD2 aligns across 11 bases. With V trimmed by 8 bases and J by 0 bases, 15 bases remained unmatched. Germline V lookup: CDR1 MDHEN, CDR2 SYDVKM. This CDR3 has 19 amino acids. The CDR3 nucleotides read TGTGCCAGCCGACCGACTAGCGGGAAAAAATCGAGCTCCTACAATGAGCAGTTCTTC. It yields the protein CASRPTSGKKSSSYNEQFF.

The chain recombines TRBV28 with TRBJ2-5; D might be TRBD1 (6 bases). Germline V gene sequence: CDR1 MDHEN, CDR2 SYDVKM. Trimming shortened V by 1 base and J by 5 bases, and 14 bases separated the two germline ends. CDR3 length equals 15 residues. CDR3 coding DNA: TGTGCCAGCAGTTTATTGGCAGGGGTGGTGGAGACCCAGTACTTC. This gives the protein CASSLLAGVVETQYF.

The chain uses TRBV12-3 or TRBV12-4 and TRBJ1-1; no clear D. The length of the CDR3 is 13 residues. V lost 6 bases to trimming and J lost 0 bases, with 8 bases between them. The CDR3 region has the DNA TGTGCCAGCAGGCGGGATCTGAACACTGAAGCTTTCTTT. It is translated as CASRRDLNTEAFF.

The CDR3 DNA reads TGTGCCTGGAGAATAGGGACTAGCGGGAGAACGGGTTACGAGCAGTACTTC. As protein: CAWRIGTSGRTGYEQYF. This rearrangement joins TRBV30 to TRBJ2-7; TRBD2 matches 14 bases. This CDR3 region has 17 residues. The V and J ends lost 3 bases and 4 bases, in that order; junction bases with no gene match: 11. CDR1 GTSNPN and CDR2 SVGIG come from the germline V gene (reference sequence).

The rearrangement uses TRBV19 and TRBJ2-1, with 7 bases that match TRBD2. The CDR3 spans 14 residues. V dropped 3 bases and J dropped 6; count of bases not matched to a gene: 5. Per the germline V gene, CDR1 is LNHDA and CDR2 is SQIVND (reference sequence). CDR3 in amino acids: CASSIPREINEQFF. The CDR3 nucleotides are TGTGCCAGTAGTATTCCGCGGGAGATCAATGAGCAGTTCTTC. The full variable domain, with the rest looked up from reference TRBV19 and TRBJ2-1, is DGGITQSPKYLFRKEGQNVTLSCEQNLNHDAMYWYRQDPGQGLRLIYYSQIVNDFQKGDIAEGYSVSREKKESFPLTVTSAQKNPTAFYLCASSIPREINEQFFGPGTRLTVL.

The chain uses TRBV28 and TRBJ1-4, with 7 positions matching TRBD1. V dropped 2 bases and J dropped 6; count of bases not matched to a gene: 6. This CDR3 is built from 15 residues. Germline loops: CDR1 MDHEN, CDR2 SYDVKM. CDR3 protein: CASSLRGRGDEKLFF. The CDR3 nucleotides read TGTGCCAGCAGTTTAAGGGGCAGGGGGGATGAAAAACTGTTTTTT.

The rearrangement joins TRBV18 to TRBJ2-6; tentatively, D is TRBD2 (6 bases). The CDR3 loop spans 18 amino acids. V lost 2 bases and J 0 bases, leaving 14 bases between the germline ends. Germline loops: CDR1 KGHSH, CDR2 LQKENI. The CDR3 loop reads CASSPSGLMSSGANVLTF. The CDR3 DNA reads TGTGCCAGCTCACCATCGGGACTCATGAGCTCTGGGGCCAACGTCCTGACTTTC.

The rearrangement uses TRBV7-8 and TRBJ2-7; 9 nucleotides agree with TRBD1. Germline V gives CDR1 SGHVS, CDR2 FQNEAQ. The CDR3 has 15 amino acids. The V and J ends lost 2 bases and 5 bases, in that order; junction bases with no gene match: 7. CDR3 in amino acids: CASSLTGTGFHEQYF. The CDR3 DNA sequence: TGTGCCAGCAGCTTAACCGGGACAGGGTTTCACGAGCAGTACTTC.

As DNA, the CDR3 is TGTGCCAGCAGCTCCGTAGCGGGAGGTTATTACAATGAGCAGTTCTTC. Its protein product is CASSSVAGGYYNEQFF. V is TRBV11-3 and J is TRBJ2-1, with 10 positions matching TRBD2. The CDR3 totals 16 residues. CDR1 and CDR2 (germline): SGHNT, YENEEA. Trimming at V came to 4 bases and at J to 4 bases, leaving 7 bases not matched to a gene. Combining the CDR3 with reference TRBV11-3 and TRBJ2-1 gives the whole variable domain EAGVVQSPRYKIIEKKQPVAFWCNPISGHNTLYWYLQNLGQGPELLIRYENEEAVDDSQLPKDRFSAERLKGVDSTLKIQPAELGDSAVYLCASSSVAGGYYNEQFFGPGTRLTVL.

The gene calls are TRBV7-8 and TRBJ2-1; possibly TRBD2 for D (5 bases). Trimming pared 5 bases from V and 1 base from J, leaving 15 bases between. Per germline, CDR1 SGHVS and CDR2 FQNEAQ. This CDR3 contains 16 residues. The CDR3 DNA is TGTGCCAGCAGCCCAGCGGAGATAGGATCCTACAATGAGCAGTTCTTC. Protein: CASSPAEIGSYNEQFF.

V is TRBV7-2 and J is TRBJ2-7; 12 nucleotides match TRBD2. Germline V gene lookup returns CDR1 SGHTA and CDR2 FQGNSA. CDR3 size: 17 residues. Trimming at V came to 1 base and at J to 7 bases, leaving 11 bases not matched to a gene. Here the CDR3 reads CASSLVLAGGPGDEQYF. The CDR3 nucleotides are TGTGCCAGCAGCTTAGTTCTAGCGGGAGGGCCGGGAGATGAGCAGTACTTC.